The 23 T cell receptor beta chains below come from one sample, sequenced in a study of PD-1 blockade in mismatch repair-deficient tumors. Profiled with immunoSEQ multiplex PCR; TCRdb holds only in-frame clones, not every one. The sample lists approximately 38,000 clones; roughly 80% were seen once. This sample comprised peripheral blood, obtained 4 weeks after starting pembrolizumab. These receptors all stem from an adult with mismatch repair-deficient cancer.

The chain links TRBV5-1 to TRBJ2-3; D tentatively fits TRBD1 or TRBD2 (5 bases each). Germline CDR1 reads SGHRS; CDR2 reads YFSETQ. The V end was cut by 3 bases, the J end by 0 bases, with 14 bases between. The CDR3 length is 16 residues. The CDR3: CASSWGTDTSTDTQYF. In DNA, the CDR3 is TGCGCCAGCAGCTGGGGGACGGACACTAGCACAGATACGCAGTATTTT.

V and J are TRBV30 and TRBJ1-1; D possibly corresponds to TRBD1 (6 bases). The CDR3 extends over 17 amino acids. Deletions cut 3 bases from V and 6 bases from J, with 26 bases between. Per the germline V gene, CDR1 is GTSNPN and CDR2 is SVGIG (reference sequence). DNA of the CDR3: TGTGCCTGGAGCGATCTGGGGCAGGGGCGTCATTGGGCTGAAGCTTTCTTT. Translation gives CAWSDLGQGRHWAEAFF.

The table lists this clone with a count of one. The V gene is TRBV19, the J gene TRBJ2-5; D gene unclear. V was cut by 1 base and J by 2 bases, with 5 bases left in between. The germline V gene encodes CDR1 LNHDA and CDR2 SQIVND (reference sequence). The CDR3 consists of 13 residues. CDR3 sequence: CASSIGVQETQYF. The CDR3 DNA reads as TGTGCCAGTAGTATAGGGGTACAAGAGACCCAGTACTTC.

This clone occurred once. The chain recombines TRBV27 with TRBJ2-1, with 9 bases aligning to TRBD2. Germline-derived CDR1 and CDR2 are MNHEY and SMNVEV (reference sequence). The J segment lost 4 bases and the V segment lost 6 bases, leaving 7 bases of the junction unmatched. This CDR3 has 15 amino acids. The CDR3 region is CASSPSGNPYNEQFF. The CDR3 DNA sequence: TGTGCCAGCAGCCCTAGCGGGAACCCATACAATGAGCAGTTCTTC.

The V gene is TRBV7-9, the J gene TRBJ2-2; possible D gene TRBD2, 5 bases. Per germline, CDR1 SEHNR and CDR2 FQNEAQ (reference sequence). The CDR3 spans 15 residues. V was shortened by 5 bases and J by 4 bases, with 14 bases between the two germline ends. This CDR3 reads CASSDPGKRTGELFF. The CDR3 nucleotides are TGTGCCAGCAGCGACCCCGGGAAGCGCACCGGGGAGCTGTTTTTT.

The chain has TRBV6-4 and TRBJ2-1, with 8 bases fitting TRBD2. After removal of 8 bases from V and 3 bases from J, the junction contained 15 bases not matched to a gene. Per the germline V gene, CDR1 is MRHNA and CDR2 is SNTAGT. CDR3 length: 17 amino acids. CDR3 DNA: TGTGCCAGCCATGGATATACTAGCGGCTATTTCTACAATGAGCAGTTCTTC. This codes for CASHGYTSGYFYNEQFF.

The gene calls are TRBV5-5 and TRBJ2-2; the D is unclear. This CDR3 comprises 16 residues. The germline V gene has CDR1 SGHKS and CDR2 YYEKEE (reference sequence). V lost 0 bases, J lost 2 bases, and 11 bases lay in between. CDR3 region: CASSLVPGTNTGELFF. The CDR3 DNA follows: TGTGCCAGCAGCTTGGTACCAGGAACAAACACCGGGGAGCTGTTTTTT.

CDR3 sequence reads: CAWALTSTETQYF. CDR3 nucleotides: TGTGCCTGGGCATTGACTAGCACGGAGACCCAGTACTTC. The genes are TRBV30 and TRBJ2-5; 7 bases are a match to TRBD2. Germline V gene lookup returns CDR1 GTSNPN and CDR2 SVGIG (reference sequence). V trimming: 5 bases; J trimming: 5 bases; junction bases outside the gene matches: 8. This CDR3 is 13 amino acids long.

The genes are TRBV28 and TRBJ2-1; D gene ambiguous. The germline CDR1 and CDR2 sequences are MDHEN and SYDVKM. Trimming left V 5 bases short and J 0 bases short, with 11 bases between. This CDR3 has 15 residues. The CDR3 loop reads CASSPPLSSYNEQFF. The CDR3 DNA reads as TGTGCCAGCAGTCCTCCTTTAAGCTCCTACAATGAGCAGTTCTTC.

The chain joins TRBV28 to TRBJ2-7, with 9 positions matching TRBD1. Germline CDR1 MDHEN, CDR2 SYDVKM. Losses at the gene ends were 6 bases for V and 2 bases for J; bases not matched to a gene: 8. The CDR3 is 15 amino acids. The CDR3 reads CASRLPGQGAYEQYF. The DNA of the CDR3 is TGTGCCAGCAGACTACCGGGACAGGGTGCCTACGAGCAGTACTTC.

The rearrangement joins TRBV6-6 to TRBJ2-5; TRBD1 matches at 7 bases. The CDR3 extends over 14 amino acids. The V gene end was trimmed by 5 bases and the J gene end by 1 base; junction bases not matched to a gene: 4. In germline, CDR1 is MNHNY, CDR2 SVGAGI (reference sequence). The CDR3 protein is CASSKRTGQETQYF. CDR3 sequence (DNA): TGTGCCAGCAGTAAACGGACAGGCCAAGAGACCCAGTACTTC.

J is TRBJ2-5 and V is TRBV6-6; maybe TRBD1 (6 bases). Looked up from germline, CDR1 is MNHNY and CDR2 is SVGAGI (reference sequence). This CDR3 contains 14 residues. V shed 6 bases and J shed 5 bases, with 16 bases lying between them. The CDR3 nucleotides are TGTGCCAGCAGGTTGCCAGGGGCTTGGGAGACCCAGTACTTC. Protein: CASRLPGAWETQYF.

V and J are TRBV5-5 and TRBJ2-5; D call uncertain. Trimming removed 0 bases from V and 3 bases from J, with 9 bases in between. CDR1 is SGHKS and CDR2 is YYEKEE in the germline V gene (reference sequence). This CDR3 has 14 amino acids. Here the CDR3 DNA reads TGTGCCAGCAGCTTGGGTCCAGATAAAGAGACCCAGTACTTC. Its translation is CASSLGPDKETQYF.

The chain joins TRBV9 to TRBJ2-1; TRBD2 matches at 13 bases. The CDR3 spans 20 residues. The germline CDR1 and CDR2 sequences are SGDLS and YYNGEE. V shed 4 bases, J shed 2 bases, and the junction held 15 bases outside the gene matches. The CDR3 nucleotides read TGTGCCAGCAGCACCCGGAGTGGACTAGCGGGAGCTATCCCCTACAATGAGCAGTTCTTC. This gives the protein CASSTRSGLAGAIPYNEQFF.

The V gene is TRBV4-2, the J gene TRBJ2-7, with D possibly matching TRBD1 (5 bases). Trimming left V 0 bases short and J 6 bases short, with 9 bases between. The length of the CDR3 is 13 residues. Per germline, CDR1 LGHNA and CDR2 YNFKEQ. This CDR3 reads CASSQEQGPEQYF. The CDR3 DNA is TGTGCCAGCAGCCAAGAGCAGGGTCCCGAGCAGTACTTC.

As regards this clone: This sample includes further DNA sequences coding for the same CDR3. The rearrangement uses TRBV6-6 and TRBJ1-5; D is possibly TRBD1 (5 bases). CDR3 length: 14 amino acids. V lost 2 bases to trimming and J lost 6 bases, with 11 bases between them. CDR1 is MNHNY and CDR2 is SVGAGI in the germline V gene (reference sequence). This CDR3 is CASSYGQGSQPQHF. The CDR3 DNA reads TGTGCCAGCAGTTACGGGCAGGGAAGTCAGCCCCAGCATTTT.

The rearrangement links TRBV29-1 to TRBJ2-7; D ambiguous. This CDR3 has 12 amino acids. The germline V and J ends were trimmed by 4 bases and 3 bases, with 10 bases remaining between them. Germline V CDR1 and CDR2: SQVTM, ANQGSEA. The CDR3 coding sequence is TGCAGCGTTGGCCGAACAAGCTACGAGCAGTACTTC. Its protein product is CSVGRTSYEQYF.

This clone was counted once. J is TRBJ1-4 and V is TRBV5-4; D ambiguous. Trimming shortened V by 0 bases and J by 5 bases, and 5 bases separated the two germline ends. Germline assignment: CDR1 SGHNT and CDR2 YYREEE (reference sequence). This CDR3 is built from 13 residues. The CDR3 loop is CASSLGGNEKLFF. The CDR3 coding sequence is TGTGCCAGCAGCTTGGGTGGGAATGAAAAACTGTTTTTT.

The chain carries TRBV7-3 and TRBJ2-1; 8 nucleotides align to TRBD2. CDR3 length: 15 amino acids. Germline V gives CDR1 SGHTA, CDR2 FQGTGA. Trimming took 1 base from V and 8 from J; bases not matched to a gene: 7. CDR3 in DNA: TGTGCCAGCAGCTTAAGCGGACTAGCTACAGATGAGCAGTTCTTC. Its protein product is CASSLSGLATDEQFF.

The chain employs TRBV5-4 and TRBJ2-3; D gene uncertain. CDR3 length: 14 residues. V dropped 2 bases and J dropped 3 bases, with 10 bases sitting between them. Germline lookup yields CDR1 SGHNT and CDR2 YYREEE (reference sequence). The CDR3 nucleotides read TGTGCCAGCAGCTTATGGAGTCGAACAGATACGCAGTATTTT. Translating gives CASSLWSRTDTQYF.

V and J are TRBV6-5 and TRBJ2-7; no clear D. This CDR3 region has 16 residues. Trimming took 2 bases from V and 4 from J, leaving 18 bases between them. Germline lookup yields CDR1 MNHEY and CDR2 SVGAGI. CDR3 region: CASSYESEAPQYEQYF. The CDR3 DNA reads TGTGCCAGCAGTTACGAAAGTGAGGCACCTCAGTACGAGCAGTACTTC.

The count of this clone is one. The V gene is TRBV6-6, the J gene TRBJ2-1; no reliable D call. The CDR3 extends over 13 amino acids. V dropped 4 bases and J dropped 7 bases, with 11 bases sitting between them. Looked up from germline, CDR1 is MNHNY and CDR2 is SVGAGI (reference sequence). The CDR3 loop is CASSSRWENEQFF. The CDR3 nucleotides read TGTGCCAGCAGTTCACGGTGGGAAAATGAGCAGTTCTTC.

This clone was seen only once. The rearrangement joins TRBV11-2 to TRBJ2-7, with D perhaps TRBD2 (6 bases). The CDR3 is made up of 16 amino acids. V lost 0 bases and J 2 bases, leaving 14 bases between the germline ends. Germline V gives CDR1 SGHAT, CDR2 FQNNGV. CDR3 in amino acids: CASSLDPRGSPYEQYF. The CDR3 DNA is TGTGCCAGCAGCTTAGATCCCCGGGGGTCTCCCTACGAGCAGTACTTC.